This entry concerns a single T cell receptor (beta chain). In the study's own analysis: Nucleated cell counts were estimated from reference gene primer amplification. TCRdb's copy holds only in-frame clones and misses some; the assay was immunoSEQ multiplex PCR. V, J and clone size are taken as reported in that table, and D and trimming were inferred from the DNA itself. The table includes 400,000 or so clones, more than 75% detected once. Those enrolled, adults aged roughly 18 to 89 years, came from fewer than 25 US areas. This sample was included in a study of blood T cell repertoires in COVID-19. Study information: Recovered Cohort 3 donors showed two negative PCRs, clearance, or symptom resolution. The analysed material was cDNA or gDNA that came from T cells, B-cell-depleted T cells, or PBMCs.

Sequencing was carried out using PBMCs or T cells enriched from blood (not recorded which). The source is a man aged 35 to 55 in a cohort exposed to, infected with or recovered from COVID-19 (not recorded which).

The chain's CDR3 is CASSHRQGASTDTQYF. In nucleotides, the CDR3 is TGTGCCAGCAGCCATAGACAGGGGGCTAGCACAGATACGCAGTATTTT. V is TRBV3-1 (or the pseudogene TRBV3-2) and J is TRBJ2-3; 10 nucleotides match TRBD1. V trimming: 3 bases; J trimming: 0 bases; junction bases outside the gene matches: 3. The CDR3 totals 16 residues. Germline assignment: CDR1 LGHDT and CDR2 YNNKEL (reference sequence).